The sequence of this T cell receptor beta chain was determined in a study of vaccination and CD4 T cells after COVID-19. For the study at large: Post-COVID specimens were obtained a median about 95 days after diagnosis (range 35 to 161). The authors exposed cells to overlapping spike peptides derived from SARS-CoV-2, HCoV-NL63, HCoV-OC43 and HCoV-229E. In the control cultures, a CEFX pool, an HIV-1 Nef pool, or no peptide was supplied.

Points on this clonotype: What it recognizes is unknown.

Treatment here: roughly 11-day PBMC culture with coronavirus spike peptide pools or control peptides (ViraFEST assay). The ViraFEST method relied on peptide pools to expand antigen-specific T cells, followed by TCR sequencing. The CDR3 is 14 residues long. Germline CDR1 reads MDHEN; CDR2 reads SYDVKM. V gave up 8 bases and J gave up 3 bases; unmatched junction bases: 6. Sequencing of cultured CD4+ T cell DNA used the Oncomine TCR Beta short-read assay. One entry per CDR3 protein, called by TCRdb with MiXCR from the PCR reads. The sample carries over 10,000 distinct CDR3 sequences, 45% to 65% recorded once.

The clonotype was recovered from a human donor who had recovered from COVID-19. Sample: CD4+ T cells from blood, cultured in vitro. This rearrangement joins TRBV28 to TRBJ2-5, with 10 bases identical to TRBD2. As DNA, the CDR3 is TGTGCCAGCCGCCCTACTAGCGGGAAAGAGACCCAGTACTTC. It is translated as CASRPTSGKETQYF.